This TCR beta chain was identified in a study of OX40 agonist ivuxolimab in advanced cancers. The method was immunoSEQ multiplex PCR; TCRdb's version includes in-frame clones alone and lacks a portion of them. Of roughly 73,000 clones listed, almost 85% are singletons. Per germline, CDR1 ENHRY and CDR2 SYGVKD. CDR3 length equals 16 residues. Trimming cost V 0 bases and J 6 bases, with 15 bases left between them. This clone is medium-sized (0.01 to 0.1%) by share. Source: CD4+ or CD8+ T cells sorted from blood, taken in a trial of the OX40 agonist ivuxolimab. The rearrangement links TRBV10-3 to TRBJ1-5, with D perhaps TRBD1 (5 bases). This TCR was sampled from an adult with an advanced solid tumor such as melanoma, head and neck, liver or kidney cancer. The chain's CDR3 is CAISESSGGRGQPQHF. In DNA, the CDR3 is TGTGCCATCAGTGAGTCATCGGGGGGTAGGGGTCAGCCCCAGCATTTT.